The text below deals with one T cell receptor (beta chain). The method was immunoSEQ multiplex PCR; TCRdb's version includes in-frame clones alone and lacks a portion of them. The sample consists of over 200,000 clones, around 89% of them appearing once. The sample comes from a study of blood T cell repertoires in COVID-19. For the study at large: Some COVID-19 samples were acute and others convalescent; all came from the United States, Italy and Spain. The analysed material was cDNA or gDNA that came from T cells, B-cell-depleted T cells, or PBMCs.

This CDR3 has 16 residues. Deletions cut 3 bases from V and 2 bases from J, with 17 bases between. Germline-derived CDR1 and CDR2 are MNHEY and SMNVEV (reference sequence). Participants reported their clinical history, and cohort assignment relied on those reports. Symptom resolution, clearance, or two negative PCRs marked the recovered donors of Cohort 3. The origin of this receptor is a man aged 35-49 years who had recovered from COVID-19. The sequencing sample was made of PBMCs or T cells enriched from blood (not recorded which). The genes are TRBV27 and TRBJ2-7, with unresolved D. The CDR3 is CASSFSGEQITYEQYF. CDR3 in DNA: TGTGCCAGCAGTTTTTCCGGTGAGCAAATAACCTACGAGCAGTACTTC.